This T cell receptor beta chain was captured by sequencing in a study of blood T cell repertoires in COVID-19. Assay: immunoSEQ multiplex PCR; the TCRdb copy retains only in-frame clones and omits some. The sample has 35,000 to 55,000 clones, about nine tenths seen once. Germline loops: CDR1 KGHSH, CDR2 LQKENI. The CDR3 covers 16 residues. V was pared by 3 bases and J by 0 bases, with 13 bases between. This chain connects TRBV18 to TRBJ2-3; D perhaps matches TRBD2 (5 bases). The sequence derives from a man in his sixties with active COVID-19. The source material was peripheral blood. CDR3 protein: CASSPTGPGSTDTQYF. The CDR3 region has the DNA TGTGCCAGCTCACCGACCGGACCGGGGAGCACAGATACGCAGTATTTT.